One sample yielded the 21 T cell receptor beta chains listed below, sequenced in a study of early T cells in non-severe SARS-CoV-2 infection. TCRdb re-called the 5' RACE reads with MiXCR, one entry per CDR3 protein. The table lists 70,000 to 90,000 distinct CDR3 sequences, 14% to 15% of them singletons, with 4.5% to 7% in the top ten. The sample was whole blood. Source of these receptors: an adult who was a healthcare worker with PCR-confirmed SARS-CoV-2 infection or an uninfected control (not recorded which).

In this sample, this clonotype turned up many times. The chain uses TRBV7-8 and TRBJ2-2; D unresolved. In germline, CDR1 is SGHVS, CDR2 FQNEAQ. The length of the CDR3 is 14 residues. Trimming took off 5 bases at V and 10 bases at J, with 17 bases between the two ends. CDR3 in DNA: TGTGCCAGCAGCGGAAGTATTTGGTCTGAGGAGCTGTTTTTT. This sequence encodes CASSGSIWSEELFF.

The chain joins TRBV7-8 to TRBJ2-1, with D unclear. Germline CDR1 and CDR2: SGHVS and FQNEAQ. Trimming pared 1 base from V and 7 bases from J, leaving 11 bases between. The CDR3 loop spans 14 amino acids. CDR3 protein: CASSLGGELNEQFF. CDR3 nucleotide sequence: TGTGCCAGCAGCTTAGGGGGTGAGCTGAATGAGCAGTTCTTC.

The rearrangement uses TRBV5-6 and TRBJ2-2; 8 bases match TRBD1. Germline loops: CDR1 SGHDT, CDR2 YYEEEE. V shed 0 bases and J 3 bases; nucleotides not matched to a gene: 4. This CDR3 contains 16 residues. CDR3 residues: CASSLGTGYHTGELFF. For the CDR3, the DNA is TGTGCCAGCAGCTTGGGGACAGGGTACCACACCGGGGAGCTGTTTTTT.

This clonotype was observed a few times. This sequence joins TRBV7-9 and TRBJ2-7, with a tentative D call TRBD1 (5 bases). Germline V lookup: CDR1 SEHNR, CDR2 FQNEAQ (reference sequence). Trimming shortened V by 4 bases and J by 0 bases, and 16 bases separated the two germline ends. The CDR3 sequence is 16 residues long. This chain's CDR3 is CASSSARQGISYEQYF. In nucleotides, the CDR3 is TGTGCCAGCAGCTCTGCACGGCAGGGTATCTCCTACGAGCAGTACTTC.

This chain links TRBV4-3 with TRBJ1-1; perhaps TRBD1 as D (5 bases). V was shortened by 4 bases and J by 4 bases, with 13 bases between the two germline ends. The V gene's germline CDR1 is LGHNA and CDR2 YSLEER. This CDR3 contains 14 residues. In nucleotides, the CDR3 is TGCGCCAGCAGCCCACGGTCCGGGGGCACTGAAGCTTTCTTT. It specifies CASSPRSGGTEAFF.

The chain joins TRBV29-1 to TRBJ2-7; TRBD1 aligns across 8 bases. V lost 4 bases and J lost 2; bases outside the gene matches: 7. CDR3 length: 14 amino acids. CDR1 is SQVTM and CDR2 is ANQGSEA in the germline V gene. The CDR3 sequence: CSVVTRQGTYEQYF. CDR3 DNA: TGCAGCGTTGTTACCAGACAGGGGACCTACGAGCAGTACTTC.

There are a few counts of this clonotype. The V call is TRBV28, the J call TRBJ1-2; 8 bases agree with TRBD1. This CDR3 has 18 amino acids. Germline values: CDR1 MDHEN, CDR2 SYDVKM. With V trimmed by 7 bases and J by 5 bases, 21 bases remained unmatched. CDR3 amino acids: CASTQGAVLFSILYGYTF. The CDR3 DNA reads TGTGCCAGCACCCAGGGGGCGGTTCTATTTTCTATCCTTTATGGCTACACCTTC.

The V gene is TRBV24-1, the J gene TRBJ2-1; 13 bases match TRBD2. The CDR3 is 17 amino acids. V dropped 6 bases and J dropped 7; count of bases not matched to a gene: 11. The germline CDR1 and CDR2 sequences are KGHDR and SFDVKD. The CDR3 is CATSRLAGGSGSNEQFF. The CDR3 region has the DNA TGTGCCACCAGTCGACTAGCGGGAGGTTCAGGTTCTAATGAGCAGTTCTTC.

V and J are TRBV3-1 and TRBJ1-1, with D unclear. From germline, CDR1 is LGHDT and CDR2 YNNKEL (reference sequence). There are 12 residues in the CDR3. V gave up 2 bases and J gave up 4 bases, with 5 bases separating them. DNA for the CDR3: TGTGCCAGCAGCCAACTTGGCACTGAAGCTTTCTTT. Amino acid sequence: CASSQLGTEAFF.

The chain joins TRBV7-9 to TRBJ2-7; 9 bases agree with TRBD1. The germline V gene encodes CDR1 SEHNR and CDR2 FQNEAQ (reference sequence). J gave up 4 bases and V 0 bases, and 1 base lay outside the gene matches. The CDR3 runs 14 residues. The CDR3 DNA reads TGTGCCAGCAGCTTAGCGGGACAGGGTTACGAGCAGTACTTC. Translating it yields CASSLAGQGYEQYF.

In its sample, this clonotype was seen a few times. The V call is TRBV5-5, the J call TRBJ1-4; D not certain. The germline gives CDR1 SGHKS, CDR2 YYEKEE (reference sequence). The germline V and J ends were trimmed by 2 bases and 3 bases, with 8 bases remaining between them. The length of the CDR3 is 14 residues. Written as DNA, the CDR3 is TGTGCCAGCAGCTTAAGTGGATCTAATGAAAAACTGTTTTTT. This encodes CASSLSGSNEKLFF.

At least ten counts were recorded for this clonotype. The chain employs TRBV29-1 and TRBJ2-3; the match to TRBD2 covers 13 bases. The CDR3 runs to 15 residues. CDR1 SQVTM and CDR2 ANQGSEA come from the germline V gene. Trimming at V came to 7 bases and at J to 5 bases, leaving 9 bases not matched to a gene. The CDR3 reads CSASRTSGREDTQYF. The CDR3, as DNA: TGCAGCGCCTCTCGGACTAGCGGGAGAGAAGATACGCAGTATTTT.

This clonotype was found many times. V and J are TRBV6-2 or TRBV6-3 and TRBJ2-1, with D perhaps matching TRBD1 (6 bases). The CDR3 has 15 amino acids. The ends were cut back, 6 bases at V and 6 bases at J, with 18 bases in the middle. CDR1 and CDR2 from the germline V gene are MNHEY and SVGEGT. CDR3 nucleotide sequence: TGTGCCAGCAGCACTGAGAGGACAGCAGCCAATGAGCAGTTCTTC. Its translation is CASSTERTAANEQFF.

This clonotype has more than one count but fewer than ten. The chain is built from TRBV20-1 and TRBJ2-7, with 8 nucleotides matching TRBD2. Germline V gene data show CDR1 as DFQATT and CDR2 as SNEGSKA (reference sequence). The CDR3 loop spans 14 amino acids. With 5 bases clipped from V and 1 base from J, the junction kept 7 bases outside the gene matches. The CDR3 bases are TGCAGTGCTCCCCTAAGCGGGAGTTCCTACGAGCAGTACTTC. Protein product: CSAPLSGSSYEQYF.

This chain uses TRBV9 with TRBJ2-7, with 8 nucleotides matching TRBD1. Germline V gene data show CDR1 as SGDLS and CDR2 as YYNGEE. J lost 5 bases, V lost 2 bases, and 3 bases had no gene match. This CDR3 region has 13 residues. CDR3 sequence (DNA): TGTGCCAGCAGCGTCTCAGGGGGCAACGAGCAGTACTTC. This gives the protein CASSVSGGNEQYF. The complete variable domain, with remaining parts taken from reference TRBV9 and TRBJ2-7, reads DSGVTQTPKHLITATGQRVTLRCSPRSGDLSVYWYQQSLDQGLQFLIQYYNGEERAKGNILERFSAQQFPDLHSELNLSSLELGDSALYFCASSVSGGNEQYFGPGTRLTVT.

This clonotype came up a few times. The junction departs from the called germline gene at one end, perhaps through a read error. This chain joins TRBV10-3 and TRBJ2-2, with a tentative D call TRBD1 (6 bases). The length of the CDR3 is 10 residues. Germline loops: CDR1 ENHRY, CDR2 SYGVKD. The CDR3 DNA is TGCCGAGCAGGGGCCGGGGAGCTGTTTTTT. Its translation is CRAGAGELFF.

This clonotype was recorded many times. J is TRBJ1-1 and V is TRBV14; D is undetermined. Trimming removed 5 bases from V and 3 bases from J, with 16 bases in between. The CDR3 loop spans 15 amino acids. Per the germline V gene, CDR1 is SGHDN and CDR2 is FVKESK. CDR3 region: CASSNNERGHTEAFF. The CDR3 region has the DNA TGTGCCAGCAGCAATAATGAGCGAGGACACACTGAAGCTTTCTTT.

This clonotype appeared a single time. V usage is TRBV9 and J usage is TRBJ2-3, with TRBD2 matching 7 bases. The length of the CDR3 is 15 residues. Trimming cost V 4 bases and J 0 bases; bases outside gene matches: 5. The germline gives CDR1 SGDLS, CDR2 YYNGEE. This chain's CDR3 is CASSPTSRSTDTQYF. The DNA of the CDR3 is TGTGCCAGCAGCCCGACTAGCAGGAGCACAGATACGCAGTATTTT.

As DNA, the CDR3 is TGTGCCAGCAGTCGTCGATCCTACGAGCAGTACTTC. Its protein product is CASSRRSYEQYF. The chain uses TRBV28 and TRBJ2-7; D is undetermined. The V gene lost 5 bases and the J gene lost 1 base, with 6 bases spanning the gap. The CDR3 has 12 amino acids. Germline lookup yields CDR1 MDHEN and CDR2 SYDVKM.

The table lists this clonotype with many counts. The CDR3 spells CASSLGQQNTIYF. In DNA, the CDR3 is TGTGCCAGCAGCTTAGGACAGCAAAACACCATATATTTT. The gene calls are TRBV7-9 and TRBJ1-3; perhaps TRBD1 as D (5 bases). The CDR3 runs to 13 residues. Germline loops: CDR1 SEHNR, CDR2 FQNEAQ (reference sequence). V was cut by 1 base and J by 6 bases, with 7 bases left in between.

This clonotype was seen more than once but under ten times. The rearrangement joins TRBV29-1 to TRBJ2-5; no clear D gene. Trimming took 3 bases from V and 7 from J, leaving 15 bases between them. The CDR3 has 13 residues. Germline CDR1 is SQVTM and CDR2 is ANQGSEA. This chain's CDR3 is CSVDSIRGRTQYF. In nucleotides, the CDR3 is TGCAGCGTTGACTCTATCCGAGGTCGGACCCAGTACTTC.